Shown below are 28 T cell receptor beta chains from a single sample sequenced in a study of shared clonotypes between healthy human individuals. Measured with immunoSEQ multiplex PCR; TCRdb has only the in-frame clones, and not every one. The sample has about 710,000 clones; more than 70% are singletons. The source material was memory CD4+ T cells sorted from blood. Subset indicated: CD45RA-negative fraction. These receptor sequences come from a woman in her thirties in good health.

The chain couples TRBV27 to TRBJ2-7; perhaps TRBD2 as D (6 bases). The CDR3 extends over 16 amino acids. V lost 4 bases, J lost 0 bases, and 16 bases lay in between. The germline V gene has CDR1 MNHEY and CDR2 SMNVEV (reference sequence). In nucleotides, the CDR3 is TGTGCCAGCAGTTCCTCCACGGGAGCCCTCTCCTACGAGCAGTACTTC. This codes for CASSSSTGALSYEQYF.

This clone was seen just once. This chain joins TRBV28 and TRBJ2-3; weak D call: TRBD2 (6 bases). The germline CDR1 and CDR2 sequences are MDHEN and SYDVKM. The length of the CDR3 is 13 residues. The V gene lost 7 bases and the J gene lost 5 bases, with 13 bases spanning the gap. The CDR3 nucleotides read TGTGCCAGCACCTACGGGGGTTTAGATACGCAGTATTTT. This gives the protein CASTYGGLDTQYF.

V and J are TRBV7-8 and TRBJ2-7, with D perhaps matching TRBD2 (6 bases). CDR3 length equals 14 residues. Germline V CDR1 and CDR2: SGHVS, FQNEAQ. The V gene lost 6 bases and the J gene lost 2 bases, with 14 bases spanning the gap. CDR3 protein: CASSWRGRAYEQYF. The CDR3 DNA is TGTGCCAGCAGTTGGAGGGGCCGGGCCTACGAGCAGTACTTC.

This rearrangement joins TRBV19 to TRBJ2-7, with D possibly being TRBD1 (5 bases). V lost 5 bases, J lost 3 bases, and 20 bases lay in between. Germline V CDR1 and CDR2: LNHDA, SQIVND (reference sequence). The CDR3 runs to 16 residues. The DNA of the CDR3 is TGTGCCAGTAGTCCCCCCTGGTCAGGGTCCCTCTACGAGCAGTACTTC. Translated, it gives CASSPPWSGSLYEQYF.

This clone was counted between two and nine times. This sequence joins TRBV11-2 and TRBJ2-3; 12 bases are a match to TRBD2. The trim removed 3 bases at V and 5 bases at J, leaving 6 bases unmatched. This CDR3 contains 16 residues. Germline V gives CDR1 SGHAT, CDR2 FQNNGV. CDR3 nucleotides: TGTGCCAGCAGCTTCCTAGCGGGAGGGCCGGGAGATACGCAGTATTTT. Amino acid sequence: CASSFLAGGPGDTQYF.

The J gene is TRBJ2-6, the V gene TRBV15; D unclear. The CDR3 covers 15 residues. Germline CDR1 LNHNV, CDR2 YYDKDF (reference sequence). The V gene lost 0 bases and the J gene lost 0 bases, with 3 bases spanning the gap. CDR3 in amino acids: CATSRESSGANVLTF. The CDR3 nucleotides read TGTGCCACCAGCAGAGAGAGCTCTGGGGCCAACGTCCTGACTTTC. The whole variable domain, filled in from reference TRBV15 and TRBJ2-6, reads DAMVIQNPRYQVTQFGKPVTLSCSQTLNHNVMYWYQQKSSQAPKLLFHYYDKDFNNEADTPDNFQSRRPNTSFCFLDIRSPGLGDTAMYLCATSRESSGANVLTFGAGSRLTVL.

The gene calls are TRBV19 and TRBJ1-5; tentatively, D is TRBD1 (6 bases). The V gene's germline CDR1 is LNHDA and CDR2 SQIVND (reference sequence). V gave up 2 bases and J gave up 3 bases, with 8 bases separating them. The CDR3 contains 14 residues. The CDR3 loop is CASSIRTDNQPQHF. The CDR3 DNA is TGTGCCAGTAGTATAAGGACAGACAATCAGCCCCAGCATTTT.

The chain joins TRBV5-1 to TRBJ2-7; TRBD2 aligns across 16 bases. CDR3 size: 17 residues. Germline CDR1 SGHRS, CDR2 YFSETQ. J gave up 2 bases and V 3 bases, and 5 bases lay outside the gene matches. CDR3 amino acids: CASSYGTSGRAAYEQYF. CDR3 bases: TGCGCCAGCAGCTACGGGACTAGCGGGAGGGCCGCCTACGAGCAGTACTTC.

This clone was seen a single time. The chain recombines TRBV18 with TRBJ2-2; 13 bases align to TRBD2. V shed 6 bases and J 7 bases; nucleotides not matched to a gene: 8. CDR1 KGHSH and CDR2 LQKENI come from the germline V gene. CDR3 length: 16 amino acids. CDR3 residues: CASSPGTSGTGGELFF. CDR3 nucleotides: TGTGCCAGCTCCCCGGGGACTAGCGGGACTGGCGGGGAGCTGTTTTTT.

The chain couples TRBV13 to TRBJ2-1, with a weak D call TRBD2 (5 bases). The CDR3 loop spans 17 amino acids. Per germline, CDR1 PRHDT and CDR2 FYEKMQ (reference sequence). V was pared by 1 base and J by 7 bases, with 20 bases between. In nucleotides, the CDR3 is TGTGCCAGCAGCTTAGTTGGCGGACTCCGTTCCACGAATGAGCAGTTCTTC. It encodes CASSLVGGLRSTNEQFF.

CDR3 region: CAWSEWQGNSPLHF. In nucleotides, the CDR3 is TGTGCCTGGAGTGAGTGGCAGGGGAATTCACCCCTCCACTTT. The chain couples TRBV30 to TRBJ1-6; D is possibly TRBD1 (6 bases). V was cut by 1 base and J by 7 bases, with 11 bases left in between. The CDR3 runs 14 residues. Germline assignment: CDR1 GTSNPN and CDR2 SVGIG (reference sequence).

This sequence joins TRBV5-6 and TRBJ2-1; 11 bases map to TRBD2. This CDR3 has 15 amino acids. J was trimmed by 7 bases and V by 4 bases; bases with no gene match: 7. CDR1 and CDR2 from the germline V gene are SGHDT and YYEEEE. The CDR3 is CASSPIAGGKNEQFF. Written as DNA, the CDR3 is TGTGCCAGCAGCCCCATAGCGGGAGGGAAGAATGAGCAGTTCTTC.

The chain is built from TRBV19 and TRBJ1-1; D is ambiguous. In germline, CDR1 is LNHDA, CDR2 SQIVND (reference sequence). The CDR3 totals 13 residues. The V and J ends lost 5 bases and 4 bases respectively, with 11 bases between them. The CDR3 here is CASSPRSRTEAFF. CDR3 sequence (DNA): TGTGCCAGTAGTCCCAGGAGTCGCACTGAAGCTTTCTTT.

This sequence joins TRBV5-5 and TRBJ1-2; 9 bases are shared with TRBD1. The germline V gene has CDR1 SGHKS and CDR2 YYEKEE (reference sequence). The V segment lost 4 bases and the J segment 8 bases; nucleotides outside the gene matches: 6. This CDR3 has 13 residues. CDR3 amino acids: CASSGGQGKGYTF. In nucleotides, the CDR3 is TGTGCCAGCAGCGGAGGACAGGGGAAGGGCTACACCTTC.

The J gene is TRBJ2-1, the V gene TRBV6-5, with 9 bases fitting TRBD2. The junction had 7 bases not matched to a gene; V was cut back by 0 bases and J by 10 bases. This CDR3 spans 15 amino acids. Germline V gene lookup returns CDR1 MNHEY and CDR2 SVGAGI. For the CDR3, the DNA is TGTGCCAGCAGTTACTCACTGGGACTAGCTGGAGAGCAGTTCTTC. This translates into CASSYSLGLAGEQFF.

The chain recombines TRBV18 with TRBJ1-1; weak D call: TRBD1 (6 bases). The V and J ends lost 6 bases and 4 bases respectively, with 18 bases between them. Per germline, CDR1 KGHSH and CDR2 LQKENI. The CDR3 is 15 residues long. The CDR3 DNA reads as TGTGCCAGCTCCTCAGGGGCAGGATCGGTCACTGAAGCTTTCTTT. It is translated as CASSSGAGSVTEAFF.

This clone appeared once. The chain has TRBV5-1 and TRBJ1-4; D might be TRBD1 (5 bases). Looked up from germline, CDR1 is SGHRS and CDR2 is YFSETQ. There are 15 residues in the CDR3. Trimming stripped 2 bases from V and 5 bases from J, with 13 bases between. CDR3: CASSFHQGPNEKLFF. CDR3 coding DNA: TGCGCCAGCAGCTTCCACCAGGGACCAAATGAAAAACTGTTTTTT.

This chain connects TRBV9 to TRBJ2-3; 10 bases agree with TRBD2. The germline V gene encodes CDR1 SGDLS and CDR2 YYNGEE. Trimming cost V 4 bases and J 3 bases; bases outside gene matches: 2. The CDR3 is 14 amino acids. The CDR3 loop is CASSSGLATDTQYF. CDR3 in DNA: TGTGCCAGCAGCTCGGGACTAGCGACAGATACGCAGTATTTT. The whole variable domain, filled in from reference TRBV9 and TRBJ2-3, reads DSGVTQTPKHLITATGQRVTLRCSPRSGDLSVYWYQQSLDQGLQFLIQYYNGEERAKGNILERFSAQQFPDLHSELNLSSLELGDSALYFCASSSGLATDTQYFGPGTRLTVL.

As for this clone: The same CDR3 is also encoded by other DNA sequences in this sample. The chain employs TRBV9 and TRBJ2-1; D not resolved. Germline lookup yields CDR1 SGDLS and CDR2 YYNGEE. The CDR3 runs 14 residues. V lost 2 bases to trimming and J lost 5 bases, with 11 bases between them. CDR3 protein: CASSVEDFNNEQFF. In DNA, the CDR3 is TGTGCCAGCAGCGTTGAGGATTTTAACAATGAGCAGTTCTTC. The full variable domain, completed using reference TRBV9 and TRBJ2-1, is DSGVTQTPKHLITATGQRVTLRCSPRSGDLSVYWYQQSLDQGLQFLIQYYNGEERAKGNILERFSAQQFPDLHSELNLSSLELGDSALYFCASSVEDFNNEQFFGPGTRLTVL.

The chain employs TRBV7-3 and TRBJ2-1, with TRBD1 matching over 8 bases. CDR3 length: 16 amino acids. Germline assignment: CDR1 SGHTA and CDR2 FQGTGA. J lost 0 bases, V lost 3 bases, and 4 bases had no gene match. The CDR3 sequence: CASSFSGGASYNEQFF. The CDR3 bases are TGTGCCAGCAGCTTCTCAGGGGGCGCCTCCTACAATGAGCAGTTCTTC.

The chain recombines TRBV27 with TRBJ2-7; no clear D gene. Germline CDR1 is MNHEY and CDR2 is SMNVEV (reference sequence). The CDR3 totals 14 residues. The V gene lost 6 bases and the J gene lost 2 bases, with 14 bases spanning the gap. The CDR3 region has the DNA TGTGCCAGCAGACCAGACGGTCTGACCTACGAGCAGTACTTC. It is translated as CASRPDGLTYEQYF.

V usage is TRBV10-1 and J usage is TRBJ2-3, with TRBD2 matching 9 bases. V dropped 0 bases and J dropped 0; count of bases not matched to a gene: 4. The CDR3 loop spans 17 amino acids. Germline V CDR1 and CDR2: WNHNN, SYGVQD (reference sequence). The CDR3 DNA sequence: TGCGCCAGCAGTGAGTCATTAGCGGGAGCCAGCACAGATACGCAGTATTTT. Its translation is CASSESLAGASTDTQYF.

This clone was detected only once. The identical CDR3 is also encoded by other nucleotide sequences in the sample. This sequence joins TRBV5-1 and TRBJ1-3; D ambiguous. CDR3 length: 14 residues. Trimming cost V 2 bases and J 4 bases, with 10 bases left between them. Germline lookup yields CDR1 SGHRS and CDR2 YFSETQ. The CDR3 DNA follows: TGCGCCAGCAGCTTAGGCACAGTAGGAAACACCATATATTTT. Its protein is CASSLGTVGNTIYF.

This rearrangement joins TRBV28 to TRBJ1-1; 9 bases map to TRBD1. Germline lookup yields CDR1 MDHEN and CDR2 SYDVKM. This CDR3 has 15 residues. V lost 5 bases, J lost 3 bases, and 7 bases stayed unmatched. CDR3 sequence (DNA): TGTGCCAGCAGTATAGGGGGACAGGGCTACACTGAAGCTTTCTTT. Translation: CASSIGGQGYTEAFF.

The V and J genes are TRBV6-1 and TRBJ1-5, with D unresolved. The germline CDR1 and CDR2 sequences are MNHNS and SASEGT. The ends were cut back, 6 bases at V and 3 bases at J, with 12 bases in the middle. This CDR3 spans 14 amino acids. CDR3 protein: CASRAGTVNQPQHF. The DNA of the CDR3 is TGTGCCAGCAGGGCGGGCACAGTCAATCAGCCCCAGCATTTT.

The genes are TRBV30 and TRBJ1-1; unclear D gene. The CDR3 has 14 residues. Germline CDR1 and CDR2: GTSNPN and SVGIG (reference sequence). V was clipped by 2 bases and J by 1 base, with 11 bases between them. The chain's CDR3 is CAWSITAPNTEAFF. CDR3 bases: TGTGCCTGGAGTATCACAGCCCCGAACACTGAAGCTTTCTTT. The full variable domain, rest sourced from reference TRBV30 and TRBJ1-1, is SQTIHQWPATLVQPVGSPLSLECTVEGTSNPNLYWYRQAAGRGLQLLFYSVGIGQISSEVPQNLSASRPQDRQFILSSKKLLLSDSGFYLCAWSITAPNTEAFFGQGTRLTVV.

This clone occurred a few times. A much larger clone lies one base from this, so it may be a read error. At the DNA level, this CDR3 is encoded by other sequences in the same sample as well. The chain couples TRBV5-1 to TRBJ1-3; 7 bases are a match to TRBD1. The CDR3 contains 14 residues. Germline V gene lookup returns CDR1 SGHRS and CDR2 YFSETQ. J gave up 2 bases and V 4 bases, and 3 bases lay outside the gene matches. CDR3 bases: TGCGCCAGCAGCACCGGGACAGCTGGAAACACCATATATTTT. It specifies CASSTGTAGNTIYF.

This chain connects TRBV19 to TRBJ2-2; D could derive from TRBD1 or TRBD2 (5 bases each). Germline-derived CDR1 and CDR2 are LNHDA and SQIVND (reference sequence). This CDR3 is built from 16 residues. The V end was cut by 2 bases, the J end by 3 bases, with 13 bases between. The CDR3 DNA reads as TGTGCCAGTAGTATATCCGGGGACGGTGACACCGGGGAGCTGTTTTTT. Translating it yields CASSISGDGDTGELFF.